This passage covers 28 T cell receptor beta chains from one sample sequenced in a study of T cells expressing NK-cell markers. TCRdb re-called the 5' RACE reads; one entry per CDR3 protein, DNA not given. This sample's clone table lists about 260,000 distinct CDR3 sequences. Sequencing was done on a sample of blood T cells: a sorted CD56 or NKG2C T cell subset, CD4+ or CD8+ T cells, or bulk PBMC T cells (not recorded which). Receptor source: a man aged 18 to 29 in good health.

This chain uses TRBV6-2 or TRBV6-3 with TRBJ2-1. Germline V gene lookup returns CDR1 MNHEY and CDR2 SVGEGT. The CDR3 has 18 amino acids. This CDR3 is CASSYNPWLASPYNEQFF.

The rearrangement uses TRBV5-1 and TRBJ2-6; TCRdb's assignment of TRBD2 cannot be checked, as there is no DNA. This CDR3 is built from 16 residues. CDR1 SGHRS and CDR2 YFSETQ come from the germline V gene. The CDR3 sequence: CASSSGSRSGANVLTF.

The CDR3 is CASSYNRGGTGELFF. The J gene is TRBJ2-2, the V gene TRBV6-5; the D call from TCRdb, TRBD1, cannot be confirmed without DNA. This CDR3 has 15 amino acids. From germline, CDR1 is MNHEY and CDR2 SVGAGI.

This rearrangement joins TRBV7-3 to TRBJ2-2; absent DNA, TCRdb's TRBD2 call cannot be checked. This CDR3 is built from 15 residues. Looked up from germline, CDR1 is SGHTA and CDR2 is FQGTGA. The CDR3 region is CASSLTSGSSGELFF.

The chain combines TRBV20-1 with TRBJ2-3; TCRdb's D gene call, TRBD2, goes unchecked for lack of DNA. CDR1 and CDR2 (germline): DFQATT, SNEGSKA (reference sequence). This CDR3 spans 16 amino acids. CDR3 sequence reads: CSAPPGLAGYTDTQYF.

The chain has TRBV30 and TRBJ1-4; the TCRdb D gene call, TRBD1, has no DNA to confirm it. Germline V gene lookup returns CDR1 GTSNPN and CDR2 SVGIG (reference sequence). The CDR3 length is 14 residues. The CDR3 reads CAWAVDRGNEKLFF.

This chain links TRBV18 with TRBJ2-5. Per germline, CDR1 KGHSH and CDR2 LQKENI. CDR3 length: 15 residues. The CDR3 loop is CASSPRGSGQETQYF. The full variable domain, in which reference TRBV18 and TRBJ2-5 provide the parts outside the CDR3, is NAGVMQNPRHLVRRRGQEARLRCSPMKGHSHVYWYRQLPEEGLKFMVYLQKENIIDESGMPKERFSAEFPKEGPSILRIQQVVRGDSAAYFCASSPRGSGQETQYFGPGTRLLVL.

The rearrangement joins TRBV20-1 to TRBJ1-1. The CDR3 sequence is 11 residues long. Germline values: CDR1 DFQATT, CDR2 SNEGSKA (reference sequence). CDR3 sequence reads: CSARFVTEAFF.

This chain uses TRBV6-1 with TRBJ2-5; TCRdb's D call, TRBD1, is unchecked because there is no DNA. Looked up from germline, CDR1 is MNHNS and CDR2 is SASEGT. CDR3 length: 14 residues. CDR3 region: CASSRQLGIETQYF.

Here the CDR3 reads CSATSGGSDQPQHF. The chain carries TRBV20-1 and TRBJ1-5; TCRdb designates TRBD1, a call that cannot be tested without DNA. Germline CDR1 reads DFQATT; CDR2 reads SNEGSKA (reference sequence). The CDR3 extends over 14 amino acids.

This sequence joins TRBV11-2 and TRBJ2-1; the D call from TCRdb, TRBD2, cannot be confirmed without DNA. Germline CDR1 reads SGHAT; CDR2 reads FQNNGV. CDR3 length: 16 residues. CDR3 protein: CASSLVSGPWYNEQFF.

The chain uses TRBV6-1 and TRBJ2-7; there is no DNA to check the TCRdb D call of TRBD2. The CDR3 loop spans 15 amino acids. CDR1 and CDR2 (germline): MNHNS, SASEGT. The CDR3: CASRTSGRSKYEQYF.

The chain's CDR3 is CASSPRDRDNEQFF. The chain is built from TRBV18 and TRBJ2-1; TCRdb names TRBD1, which stays unverified in the absence of DNA. The CDR3 contains 14 residues. Germline V gene sequence: CDR1 KGHSH, CDR2 LQKENI.

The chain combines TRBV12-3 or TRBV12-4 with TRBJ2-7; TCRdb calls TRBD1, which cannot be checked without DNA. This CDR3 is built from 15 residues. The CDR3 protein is CASTEGDRAPYEQYF.

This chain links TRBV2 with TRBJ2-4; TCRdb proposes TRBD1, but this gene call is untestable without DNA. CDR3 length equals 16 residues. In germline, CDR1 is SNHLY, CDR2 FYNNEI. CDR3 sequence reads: CASSRGTFNGKNIQYF.

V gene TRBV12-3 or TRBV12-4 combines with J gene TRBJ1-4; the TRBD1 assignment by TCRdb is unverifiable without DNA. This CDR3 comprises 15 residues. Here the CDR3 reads CASSRGQVPNEKLFF.

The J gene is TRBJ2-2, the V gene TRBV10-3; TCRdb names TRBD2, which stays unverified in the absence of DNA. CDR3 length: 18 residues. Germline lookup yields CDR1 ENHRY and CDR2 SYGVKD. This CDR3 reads CAINRFQQTSKNTGELFF.

The CDR3 is CSASDGERPYEQYF. The chain employs TRBV20-1 and TRBJ2-7. CDR1 is DFQATT, CDR2 SNEGSKA, per germline (reference sequence). The CDR3 runs to 14 residues.

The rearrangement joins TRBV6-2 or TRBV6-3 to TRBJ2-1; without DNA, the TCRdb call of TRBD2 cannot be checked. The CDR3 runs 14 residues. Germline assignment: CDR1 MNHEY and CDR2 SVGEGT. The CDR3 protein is CASSIRSGWYEQFF.

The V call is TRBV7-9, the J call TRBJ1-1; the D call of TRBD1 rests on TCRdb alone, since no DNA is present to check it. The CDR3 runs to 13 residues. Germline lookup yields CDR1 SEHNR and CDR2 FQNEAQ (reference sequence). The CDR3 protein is CASTITGVTEAFF.

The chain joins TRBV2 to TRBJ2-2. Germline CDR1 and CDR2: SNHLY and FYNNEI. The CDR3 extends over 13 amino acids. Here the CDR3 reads CASRASATGELFF.

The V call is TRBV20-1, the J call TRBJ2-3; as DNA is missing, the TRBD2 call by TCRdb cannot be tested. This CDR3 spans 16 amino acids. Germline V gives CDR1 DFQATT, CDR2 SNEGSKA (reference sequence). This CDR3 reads CSAPLRASGLADTQYF.

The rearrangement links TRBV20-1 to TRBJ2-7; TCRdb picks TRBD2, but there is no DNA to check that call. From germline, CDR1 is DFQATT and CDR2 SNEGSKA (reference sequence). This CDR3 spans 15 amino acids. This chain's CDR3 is CSARPLAGVNYEQYF.

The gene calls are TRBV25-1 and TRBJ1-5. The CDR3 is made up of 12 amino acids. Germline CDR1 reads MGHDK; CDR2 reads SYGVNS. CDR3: CASSVDGQPQHF. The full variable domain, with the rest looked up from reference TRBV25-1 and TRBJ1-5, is EADIYQTPRYLVIGTGKKITLECSQTMGHDKMYWYQQDPGMELHLIHYSYGVNSTEKGDLSSESTVSRIRTEHFPLTLESARPSHTSQYLCASSVDGQPQHFGDGTRLSIL.

This CDR3 is CAIREPSTVVTEAFF. This rearrangement joins TRBV10-3 to TRBJ1-1. Germline CDR1 is ENHRY and CDR2 is SYGVKD. The CDR3 is 15 amino acids.

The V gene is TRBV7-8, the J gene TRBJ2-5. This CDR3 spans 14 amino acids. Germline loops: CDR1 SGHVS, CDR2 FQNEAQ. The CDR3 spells CASSSVAVEETQYF.

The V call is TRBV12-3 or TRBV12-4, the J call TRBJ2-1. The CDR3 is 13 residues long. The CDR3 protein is CASSFGLPNDRFF.

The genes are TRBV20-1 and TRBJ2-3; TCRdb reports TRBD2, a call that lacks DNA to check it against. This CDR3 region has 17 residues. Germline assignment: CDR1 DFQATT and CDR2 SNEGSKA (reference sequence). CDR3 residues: CSARDPVAGGPGNTQYF.